This T cell receptor (beta chain) was recovered during a study of T cell responses to AZD1222 COVID-19 vaccine. Study observations and caveats: Nearly half of spike-specific TCRs reportedly target unmutated variant regions. Clonal diversity was possibly underestimated, and the donors were mostly white British, with more females. The study found Spike-specific TCR breadth and depth rose after two AZD1222 doses.

The germline V gene encodes CDR1 SGHTA and CDR2 FQGNSA. The CDR3 has 17 amino acids. The V gene lost 5 bases and the J gene lost 7 bases, with 26 bases spanning the gap. Repertoires were generated with immunoSEQ multiplex PCR, while TCRdb's copy carries only in-frame clones and drops some. The table lists 110,000 to 150,000 clones, roughly 91% of them singletons. Notes on this clone: Its cognate antigen is unknown.

This rearrangement joins TRBV7-2 to TRBJ1-2; D might be TRBD1 (6 bases). The sample here was peripheral blood, taken on day 0 of AZD1222 vaccination. This sequence originates from an adult in good health. The CDR3: CASSLLPSFDRRGGYTF. CDR3 DNA sequence: TGTGCCAGCAGCCTCCTACCCTCCTTCGACAGGAGGGGTGGCTACACCTTC.